The 14 T cell receptor beta chains listed next were all sequenced from one sample in a study of T cells in Graves' hyperthyroidism and ophthalmopathy. Regions amplified from RNA transcripts were the TCR beta CDR3 regions. Researchers ran a first-round RT-PCR on the TCR CDR3 using the HTBI primer set. One entry per CDR3 protein results from TCRdb running MiXCR on the multiplex PCR reads. The repertoire holds around 490,000 distinct CDR3 sequences, with just under 20% as singletons. Sequencing input: blood. The receptor source for this set is a man aged 35-49 years with Graves' ophthalmopathy.

This chain connects TRBV6-1 to TRBJ1-1; D is possibly TRBD1 (5 bases). The CDR3 consists of 13 residues. The V gene's germline CDR1 is MNHNS and CDR2 SASEGT. V shed 6 bases and J shed 5 bases, with 13 bases lying between them. Here the CDR3 reads CASRGGGGTEAFF. In DNA form, the CDR3 reads TGTGCCAGCAGGGGGGGGGGGGGTACTGAAGCTTTCTTT.

The table lists this clonotype with many counts. The J gene is TRBJ2-3, the V gene TRBV7-9, with D perhaps matching TRBD2 (6 bases). Germline assignment: CDR1 SEHNR and CDR2 FQNEAQ (reference sequence). The CDR3 sequence is 12 residues long. The V end was cut by 4 bases, the J end by 10 bases, with 12 bases between. CDR3 DNA: TGTGCCAGCAGCTCCCGGGACTCAGCGCAGTATTTT. This encodes CASSSRDSAQYF.

This clonotype occurred a few times. The chain links TRBV7-9 to TRBJ2-1; D possibly uses TRBD1 or TRBD2 (5 bases each). The CDR3 extends over 17 amino acids. V was shortened by 5 bases and J by 0 bases, with 17 bases between the two germline ends. Per the germline V gene, CDR1 is SEHNR and CDR2 is FQNEAQ (reference sequence). CDR3 sequence: CASSGLGRTSSYNEQFF. The CDR3 bases are TGTGCCAGCAGCGGACTGGGACGGACGAGCTCCTACAATGAGCAGTTCTTC.

This clonotype was picked up many times. J is TRBJ2-3 and V is TRBV13, with a tentative D call TRBD1 (6 bases). Germline values: CDR1 PRHDT, CDR2 FYEKMQ (reference sequence). Between the trimmed V and J ends, which lost 2 bases and 1 base, there was a span of 13 bases. The CDR3 has 16 residues. For the CDR3, the DNA is TGTGCCAGCAGCTTAAGGGGGATACTTCGCACAGATACGCAGTATTTT. Its protein product is CASSLRGILRTDTQYF.

This clonotype was detected ten times or more. J is TRBJ1-5 and V is TRBV20-1; tentatively, D is TRBD1 (6 bases). Germline V gives CDR1 DFQATT, CDR2 SNEGSKA (reference sequence). V lost 5 bases to trimming and J lost 0 bases, with 23 bases between them. The CDR3 has 18 amino acids. Here the CDR3 reads CSARSYRDSGVSNQPQHF. DNA of the CDR3: TGCAGTGCTCGATCTTACAGGGACTCGGGCGTTAGCAATCAGCCCCAGCATTTT.

This clonotype showed up many times. This sequence joins TRBV3-1 and TRBJ2-5; 7 nucleotides line up with TRBD2. The CDR3 is made up of 14 amino acids. Germline-derived CDR1 and CDR2 are LGHDT and YNNKEL (reference sequence). V lost 4 bases to trimming and J lost 4 bases; unmatched junction nucleotides: 6. The CDR3 is CASSPRLAGETQYF. The CDR3 DNA follows: TGTGCCAGCAGCCCCCGACTAGCAGGAGAGACCCAGTACTTC.

This clonotype was observed at least ten times. This sequence joins TRBV7-6 and TRBJ1-1; D is unresolved. V dropped 0 bases and J dropped 3 bases, with 5 bases sitting between them. Germline CDR1 SGHVS, CDR2 FNYEAQ. This CDR3 has 13 amino acids. In DNA form, the CDR3 reads TGTGCCAGCAGCTTAGCGCAGTACACTGAAGCTTTCTTT. Its protein is CASSLAQYTEAFF.

This clonotype has at least ten counts. The V and J genes are TRBV30 and TRBJ2-1; 7 nucleotides match TRBD1. The V gene's germline CDR1 is GTSNPN and CDR2 SVGIG (reference sequence). The trim removed 6 bases at V and 7 bases at J, leaving 6 bases unmatched. The CDR3 has 12 residues. The CDR3 reads CACNDRANEQFF. DNA of the CDR3: TGTGCCTGCAACGACAGGGCGAATGAGCAGTTCTTC.

This chain connects TRBV5-1 to TRBJ2-5; possibly TRBD1 for D (6 bases). V dropped 1 base and J dropped 1 base, with 11 bases sitting between them. The CDR3 runs 15 residues. Germline loops: CDR1 SGHRS, CDR2 YFSETQ. CDR3 loop: CASSLSGQIQETQYF. CDR3 sequence (DNA): TGCGCCAGCAGCTTGTCCGGACAGATCCAAGAGACCCAGTACTTC.

The chain employs TRBV29-1 and TRBJ1-2; no reliable D call. Between the trimmed V and J ends, which lost 4 bases and 5 bases, there was a span of 11 bases. Germline V gene lookup returns CDR1 SQVTM and CDR2 ANQGSEA. The length of the CDR3 is 12 residues. The CDR3 DNA reads TGCAGCGTTGGAATGGGGATTTATGGCTACACCTTC. It is translated as CSVGMGIYGYTF.

V gene TRBV12-3 or TRBV12-4 combines with J gene TRBJ2-3; 9 nucleotides align to TRBD1. The J segment lost 1 base and the V segment lost 8 bases, leaving 10 bases of the junction unmatched. The CDR3 sequence is 16 residues long. CDR3 loop: CASRPFRTGGTDTQYF. Here the CDR3 DNA reads TGTGCCAGCCGCCCCTTCAGGACAGGGGGCACAGATACGCAGTATTTT.

This sequence joins TRBV5-5 and TRBJ2-3, with D maybe TRBD1 (6 bases). V was shortened by 1 base and J by 2 bases, with 11 bases between the two germline ends. Looked up from germline, CDR1 is SGHKS and CDR2 is YYEKEE (reference sequence). The CDR3 contains 15 residues. The CDR3 loop is CASSLKGGYTDTQYF. The DNA of the CDR3 is TGTGCCAGCAGCTTGAAAGGGGGTTACACAGATACGCAGTATTTT.

The chain has TRBV30 and TRBJ1-4; TRBD1 might be the D (5 bases). Deletions cut 2 bases from V and 6 bases from J, with 13 bases between. CDR1 GTSNPN and CDR2 SVGIG come from the germline V gene (reference sequence). This CDR3 is built from 14 residues. For the CDR3, the DNA is TGTGCCTGGAGTATTAAGGGACTGGATGAAAAACTGTTTTTT. Translated, it gives CAWSIKGLDEKLFF.

This clonotype was observed at least ten times. The V and J genes are TRBV3-1 and TRBJ2-7; D not certain. This CDR3 region has 14 residues. CDR1 and CDR2 (germline): LGHDT, YNNKEL (reference sequence). Between the trimmed V and J ends, which lost 2 bases and 2 bases, there was a span of 10 bases. The CDR3 region is CASSQFGTTYEQYF. The CDR3 DNA sequence: TGTGCCAGCAGCCAATTCGGCACGACCTACGAGCAGTACTTC.